The 31 T cell receptor beta chains reported below all come from one sample, sequenced in a study of OX40 agonist ivuxolimab in advanced cancers. Sequenced by immunoSEQ multiplex PCR; TCRdb stores in-frame clones only, minus some. The data show approximately 63,000 clones, 70% to 90% seen once. The sample consisted of CD4+ or CD8+ T cells sorted from blood, taken in a trial of the OX40 agonist ivuxolimab. The receptors were sampled from an adult with an advanced solid tumor such as melanoma, head and neck, liver or kidney cancer.

The chain combines TRBV11-2 with TRBJ1-1; no firm D call. The V end lost 2 bases, the J end lost 1 base, and 5 bases lay between the germline ends. The germline gives CDR1 SGHAT, CDR2 FQNNGV. The CDR3 spans 13 residues. This CDR3 is CASSLTGNTEAFF. As DNA, the CDR3 is TGTGCCAGCAGCTTAACCGGGAACACTGAAGCTTTCTTT.

The rearrangement uses TRBV10-2 and TRBJ2-2; 8 bases agree with TRBD2. Per germline, CDR1 WSHSY and CDR2 SAAADI. After removal of 6 bases from V and 5 bases from J, the junction contained 8 bases not matched to a gene. The CDR3 has 15 residues. The CDR3 sequence: CASSVGLARTGELFF. CDR3 nucleotides: TGCGCCAGCAGCGTAGGACTAGCACGGACCGGGGAGCTGTTTTTT.

The chain carries TRBV10-1 and TRBJ2-1, with D tentatively TRBD2 (5 bases). The CDR3 sequence is 15 residues long. Germline V gives CDR1 WNHNN, CDR2 SYGVQD (reference sequence). Trimming took 4 bases from V and 0 from J, leaving 10 bases between them. Here the CDR3 reads CASSVGGGSYNEQFF. DNA of the CDR3: TGCGCCAGCAGTGTAGGCGGAGGCTCCTACAATGAGCAGTTCTTC.

The CDR3 region is CASTFRSNTEAFF. The CDR3 region has the DNA TGTGCCAGCACATTCAGAAGCAACACTGAAGCTTTCTTT. V and J are TRBV2 and TRBJ1-1; D is undetermined. V lost 7 bases to trimming and J lost 2 bases, with 11 bases between them. This CDR3 spans 13 amino acids. Germline loops: CDR1 SNHLY, CDR2 FYNNEI.

This sequence joins TRBV6-6 and TRBJ1-2; the D is unclear. The CDR3 loop spans 14 amino acids. V dropped 5 bases and J dropped 0 bases, with 10 bases sitting between them. Germline CDR1 is MNHNY and CDR2 is SVGAGI (reference sequence). The CDR3 spells CASSGRVANYGYTF. CDR3 bases: TGTGCCAGCAGTGGACGAGTAGCTAACTATGGCTACACCTTC.

The chain recombines TRBV19 with TRBJ2-2, with unresolved D. CDR1 and CDR2 from the germline V gene are LNHDA and SQIVND (reference sequence). V lost 7 bases and J lost 3, with 12 bases in between. This CDR3 contains 14 residues. The CDR3 protein is CASMRQADTGELFF. The CDR3 nucleotides read TGTGCCAGTATGCGGCAGGCCGACACCGGGGAGCTGTTTTTT.

A note on this clone: Other DNA sequences from this sample encode an identical CDR3 as well. The rearrangement uses TRBV5-1 and TRBJ2-5; D not resolved. CDR3 size: 13 residues. The germline V gene encodes CDR1 SGHRS and CDR2 YFSETQ. V gave up 0 bases and J gave up 2 bases, with 5 bases separating them. This CDR3 reads CASSLEGQETQYF. The CDR3 DNA follows: TGCGCCAGCAGCTTGGAGGGTCAAGAGACCCAGTACTTC. Full variable domain (missing parts from reference TRBV5-1 and TRBJ2-5): KAGVTQTPRYLIKTRGQQVTLSCSPISGHRSVSWYQQTPGQGLQFLFEYFSETQRNKGNFPGRFSGRQFSNSRSEMNVSTLELGDSALYLCASSLEGQETQYFGPGTRLLVL.

The J gene is TRBJ2-1, the V gene TRBV9; 13 bases match TRBD2. The length of the CDR3 is 16 residues. The V gene end was trimmed by 1 base and the J gene end by 7 bases; junction bases not matched to a gene: 5. Germline CDR1 and CDR2: SGDLS and YYNGEE. CDR3 coding DNA: TGTGCCAGCAGCGTAACAGGACTAGCGGGAGTAAATGAGCAGTTCTTC. It yields the protein CASSVTGLAGVNEQFF.

J is TRBJ2-3 and V is TRBV7-8; 8 bases agree with TRBD2. J gave up 0 bases and V 1 base, and 3 bases lay outside the gene matches. The CDR3 consists of 16 residues. Germline CDR1 and CDR2: SGHVS and FQNEAQ. The CDR3 nucleotides read TGTGCCAGCAGCTTAGGGCTAGCGGGCAGCACAGATACGCAGTATTTT. Protein sequence: CASSLGLAGSTDTQYF. Filled out from reference TRBV7-8 and TRBJ2-3, the complete variable domain reads GAGVSQSPRYKVAKRGQDVALRCDPISGHVSLFWYQQALGQGPEFLTYFQNEAQLDKSGLPSDRFFAERPEGSVSTLKIQRTQQEDSAVYLCASSLGLAGSTDTQYFGPGTRLTVL.

The chain recombines TRBV28 with TRBJ2-1, with TRBD2 as a possible D gene (6 bases). With 6 bases removed from V and 2 bases from J, the gap between germline ends came to 17 bases. The CDR3 totals 16 residues. Germline V gene data show CDR1 as MDHEN and CDR2 as SYDVKM. Written as DNA, the CDR3 is TGTGCCAGCAGCCTCGGGGGAGTTAAACCCTACAATGAGCAGTTCTTC. Residues: CASSLGGVKPYNEQFF.

This sequence joins TRBV7-3 and TRBJ2-2; 9 nucleotides align to TRBD2. The CDR3 is 15 amino acids. Germline V gene data show CDR1 as SGHTA and CDR2 as FQGTGA. The trim removed 5 bases at V and 7 bases at J, leaving 8 bases unmatched. The CDR3 DNA sequence: TGTGCCAGCAGCCCCAGCGGGACTAGCAACGGGGAGCTGTTTTTT. Its translation: CASSPSGTSNGELFF. Full variable domain (remainder filled in from reference TRBV7-3 and TRBJ2-2): GAGVSQTPSNKVTEKGKYVELRCDPISGHTALYWYRQSLGQGPEFLIYFQGTGAADDSGLPNDRFFAVRPEGSVSTLKIQRTERGDSAVYLCASSPSGTSNGELFFGEGSRLTVL.

This sequence joins TRBV9 and TRBJ2-5; 10 nucleotides align to TRBD1. The germline V gene encodes CDR1 SGDLS and CDR2 YYNGEE. The CDR3 is 15 residues long. V lost 3 bases and J lost 5; bases outside the gene matches: 7. CDR3 DNA: TGTGCCAGCAGCGACGGGACAGGGGTAGTTGAGACCCAGTACTTC. Translation gives CASSDGTGVVETQYF.

The chain couples TRBV2 to TRBJ2-1; D possibly uses TRBD1 or TRBD2 (5 bases each). The CDR3 has 13 residues. Trimming stripped 0 bases from V and 12 bases from J, with 12 bases between. Germline V lookup: CDR1 SNHLY, CDR2 FYNNEI. CDR3 sequence reads: CASSEADRDAQFF. The CDR3 DNA reads TGTGCCAGCAGTGAAGCCGACCGGGACGCGCAGTTCTTC.

This chain connects TRBV6-5 to TRBJ1-2; D call uncertain. Trimming left V 0 bases short and J 7 bases short, with 12 bases between. The V gene's germline CDR1 is MNHEY and CDR2 SVGAGI. CDR3 length: 14 residues. CDR3 bases: TGTGCCAGCAGTTACTCGGGCCGAGCTGGTGGCTACACCTTC. Its protein product is CASSYSGRAGGYTF.

The J gene is TRBJ2-1, the V gene TRBV2; D might be TRBD2 (6 bases). In germline, CDR1 is SNHLY, CDR2 FYNNEI. V was pared by 6 bases and J by 8 bases, with 14 bases between. This CDR3 has 13 amino acids. This chain's CDR3 is CASRGTGVDEQFF. CDR3 nucleotide sequence: TGTGCCAGCAGGGGGACTGGGGTCGATGAGCAGTTCTTC. Drawing the rest from reference TRBV2 and TRBJ2-1, the complete variable domain is EPEVTQTPSHQVTQMGQEVILRCVPISNHLYFYWYRQILGQKVEFLVSFYNNEISEKSEIFDDQFSVERPDGSNFTLKIRSTKLEDSAMYFCASRGTGVDEQFFGPGTRLTVL.

This sequence joins TRBV9 and TRBJ2-6; no firm D call. The CDR3 consists of 16 residues. Trimming took off 0 bases at V and 1 base at J, with 8 bases between the two ends. Germline V lookup: CDR1 SGDLS, CDR2 YYNGEE. Written as DNA, the CDR3 is TGTGCCAGCAGCGTAGGTCCCGGGTCTGGGGCCAACGTCCTGACTTTC. This translates into CASSVGPGSGANVLTF.

The chain is built from TRBV5-4 and TRBJ1-2; D possibly corresponds to TRBD1 (6 bases). V lost 0 bases, J lost 4 bases, and 13 bases lay in between. The length of the CDR3 is 15 residues. Germline CDR1 is SGHNT and CDR2 is YYREEE (reference sequence). CDR3 in DNA: TGTGCCAGCAGCTTGGGGGGGCAGGCGCCCTATGGCTACACCTTC. It translates to CASSLGGQAPYGYTF. The variable domain in full, with the rest retrieved from reference TRBV5-4 and TRBJ1-2, is ETGVTQSPTHLIKTRGQQVTLRCSSQSGHNTVSWYQQALGQGPQFIFQYYREEENGRGNFPPRFSGLQFPNYSSELNVNALELDDSALYLCASSLGGQAPYGYTFGSGTRLTVV.

V gene TRBV6-5 combines with J gene TRBJ2-7, with a weak D call TRBD1 (6 bases). The CDR3 is 14 residues long. Germline-derived CDR1 and CDR2 are MNHEY and SVGAGI. The germline V and J ends were trimmed by 6 bases and 1 base, with 13 bases remaining between them. CDR3: CASRPWTESYEQYF. Written as DNA, the CDR3 is TGTGCCAGCAGACCCTGGACAGAGTCCTACGAGCAGTACTTC.

The V and J genes are TRBV2 and TRBJ2-4, with D hard to call. Germline CDR1 and CDR2: SNHLY and FYNNEI. The V gene lost 4 bases and the J gene lost 0 bases, with 16 bases spanning the gap. This CDR3 has 17 residues. CDR3 DNA: TGTGCCAGCAGTGGGCTAGTGAACGCTCTAGCCAAAAACATTCAGTACTTC. It encodes CASSGLVNALAKNIQYF.

The CDR3 protein is CASSLGRQNYGYTF. DNA for the CDR3: TGTGCCAGCAGCTTGGGTCGCCAGAACTATGGCTACACCTTC. The gene calls are TRBV5-8 and TRBJ1-2; D unresolved. This CDR3 region has 14 residues. Germline CDR1 SGHTS, CDR2 YDEGEE. V lost 0 bases, J lost 2 bases, and 8 bases lay in between.

This clone was counted a single time. The chain recombines TRBV7-3 with TRBJ1-4, with no clear D. CDR3 size: 15 residues. V was shortened by 5 bases and J by 6 bases, with 16 bases between the two germline ends. Germline CDR1 reads SGHTA; CDR2 reads FQGTGA. This chain's CDR3 is CASSRRAEEYEKLFF. The CDR3 DNA reads as TGTGCCAGCAGCCGGAGGGCCGAGGAGTATGAAAAACTGTTTTTT.

The chain is built from TRBV30 and TRBJ2-3, with 8 bases lining up with TRBD2. Germline CDR1 reads GTSNPN; CDR2 reads SVGIG (reference sequence). Trimming removed 4 bases from V and 0 bases from J; junction bases left unmatched: 6. The CDR3 runs 15 residues. DNA for the CDR3: TGTGCCTGGAACAGACTAGCGTCTAGCACAGATACGCAGTATTTT. It yields the protein CAWNRLASSTDTQYF.

This chain connects TRBV28 to TRBJ2-2; D might be TRBD2 (6 bases). Trimming took 3 bases from V and 1 from J, leaving 12 bases between them. CDR1 and CDR2 (germline): MDHEN, SYDVKM. CDR3 length: 16 residues. As DNA, the CDR3 is TGTGCCAGCAGTTTCCTGAGACTAGGGAACACCGGGGAGCTGTTTTTT. Amino acids: CASSFLRLGNTGELFF.

V and J are TRBV6-5 and TRBJ1-1, with 9 bases lining up with TRBD1. Trimming removed 6 bases from V and 5 bases from J; junction bases left unmatched: 10. Germline V gene sequence: CDR1 MNHEY, CDR2 SVGAGI. The CDR3 consists of 15 residues. The CDR3 coding sequence is TGTGCCAGCAGCTTACAGGGGGCGGCACGAACTGAAGCTTTCTTT. Amino acids: CASSLQGAARTEAFF.

This sequence joins TRBV7-9 and TRBJ2-1; the D gene is possibly TRBD2 (5 bases). V shed 1 base and J shed 5 bases, with 12 bases lying between them. The CDR3 runs 15 residues. Germline CDR1 reads SEHNR; CDR2 reads FQNEAQ (reference sequence). The CDR3 bases are TGTGCCAGCAGCTTAGGGTCCAGCGGAGACAATGAGCAGTTCTTC. This encodes CASSLGSSGDNEQFF. Filled out from reference TRBV7-9 and TRBJ2-1, the complete variable domain reads DTGVSQNPRHKITKRGQNVTFRCDPISEHNRLYWYRQTLGQGPEFLTYFQNEAQLEKSRLLSDRFSAERPKGSFSTLEIQRTEQGDSAMYLCASSLGSSGDNEQFFGPGTRLTVL.

V is TRBV5-4 and J is TRBJ1-2; D is ambiguous. Trimming pared 2 bases from V and 2 bases from J, leaving 16 bases between. Germline V gene data show CDR1 as SGHNT and CDR2 as YYREEE (reference sequence). The CDR3 loop spans 16 amino acids. CDR3 region: CASSFMLTEGNYGYTF. CDR3 nucleotide sequence: TGTGCCAGCAGCTTCATGCTTACAGAAGGGAACTATGGCTACACCTTC.

The chain joins TRBV6-1 to TRBJ1-1, with a weak D call TRBD1 (5 bases). V was trimmed by 8 bases and J by 0 bases, leaving 16 bases between them. CDR1 is MNHNS, CDR2 SASEGT, per germline. The CDR3 is 15 amino acids. Here the CDR3 reads CASEPNRLMNTEAFF. DNA for the CDR3: TGTGCCAGCGAACCGAACAGGTTAATGAACACTGAAGCTTTCTTT.

This clone was counted once. The chain links TRBV5-1 to TRBJ2-2; D may be TRBD1 (5 bases). Germline CDR1 reads SGHRS; CDR2 reads YFSETQ. The CDR3 spans 14 residues. Trimming took 2 bases from V and 4 from J, leaving 9 bases between them. CDR3 sequence: CASSFPQGTGELFF. CDR3 coding DNA: TGCGCCAGCAGCTTCCCCCAGGGCACCGGGGAGCTGTTTTTT.

The chain links TRBV28 to TRBJ1-4; D unresolved. V lost 3 bases, J lost 4 bases, and 6 bases lay in between. CDR3 length equals 13 residues. Germline lookup yields CDR1 MDHEN and CDR2 SYDVKM. The CDR3 loop is CASSFVDNEKLFF. The CDR3 region has the DNA TGTGCCAGCAGTTTTGTGGATAATGAAAAACTGTTTTTT. The variable domain in full, completed from reference TRBV28 and TRBJ1-4, reads DVKVTQSSRYLVKRTGEKVFLECVQDMDHENMFWYRQDPGLGLRLIYFSYDVKMKEKGDIPEGYSVSREKKERFSLILESASTNQTSMYLCASSFVDNEKLFFGSGTQLSVL.

This rearrangement joins TRBV7-9 to TRBJ2-6; 7 nucleotides align to TRBD2. Trimming took 4 bases from V and 6 from J; bases not matched to a gene: 6. CDR1 and CDR2 (germline): SEHNR, FQNEAQ (reference sequence). The CDR3 loop spans 15 amino acids. The CDR3 DNA reads TGTGCCAGCAGCTCCGGACTAGGCGAGGCCAACGTCCTGACTTTC. This translates into CASSSGLGEANVLTF.

The DNA of the CDR3 is TGCGCCAGCAGCTTGGATGGGGGGAACACTGAAGCTTTCTTT. Translation: CASSLDGGNTEAFF. The gene calls are TRBV5-1 and TRBJ1-1; perhaps TRBD1 as D (5 bases). V dropped 0 bases and J dropped 1 base, with 7 bases sitting between them. Per the germline V gene, CDR1 is SGHRS and CDR2 is YFSETQ. The CDR3 has 14 residues. Based on the CDR3 plus reference TRBV5-1 and TRBJ1-1, the full variable domain is KAGVTQTPRYLIKTRGQQVTLSCSPISGHRSVSWYQQTPGQGLQFLFEYFSETQRNKGNFPGRFSGRQFSNSRSEMNVSTLELGDSALYLCASSLDGGNTEAFFGQGTRLTVV.